This TCR beta chain was captured in a study of response to subunit inactivated influenza vaccine. MiXCR was run by TCRdb on the RT-PCR reads, yielding one entry per CDR3 protein. In the table there are about half a million distinct CDR3 sequences, less than 30% of which are singletons. As to this clonotype: Its antigen is not identified.

The CDR3 runs to 13 residues. V shed 4 bases and J shed 8 bases, with 14 bases lying between them. CDR1 is MNHEY, CDR2 SVGEGT, per germline. General study points: Authors proposed each seasonal influenza vaccination draws in few new T cells.

The source of this sequence is a middle-aged man who received an inactivated influenza vaccine. V is TRBV6-2 or TRBV6-3 and J is TRBJ1-2; D is undetermined. Sequencing used CD4+ T cells sorted from PBMCs, obtained approximately 5 days after vaccination. CDR3: CASSLTPEGGYTF. CDR3 DNA: TGTGCCAGCAGTTTAACCCCGGAGGGAGGCTACACCTTC.